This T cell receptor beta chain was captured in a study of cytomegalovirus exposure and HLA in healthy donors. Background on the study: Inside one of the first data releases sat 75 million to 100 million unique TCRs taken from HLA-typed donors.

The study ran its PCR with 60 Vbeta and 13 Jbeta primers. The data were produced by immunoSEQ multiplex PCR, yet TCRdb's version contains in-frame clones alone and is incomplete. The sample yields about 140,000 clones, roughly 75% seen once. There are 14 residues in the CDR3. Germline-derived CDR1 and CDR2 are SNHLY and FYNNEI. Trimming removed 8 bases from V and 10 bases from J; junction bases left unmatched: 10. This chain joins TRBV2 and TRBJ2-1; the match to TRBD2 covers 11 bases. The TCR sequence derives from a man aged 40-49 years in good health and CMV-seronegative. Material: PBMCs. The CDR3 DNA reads TGTGCCAGCGACGGGGGACTAGCGGTAGGAGAGCAGTTCTTC. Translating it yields CASDGGLAVGEQFF.